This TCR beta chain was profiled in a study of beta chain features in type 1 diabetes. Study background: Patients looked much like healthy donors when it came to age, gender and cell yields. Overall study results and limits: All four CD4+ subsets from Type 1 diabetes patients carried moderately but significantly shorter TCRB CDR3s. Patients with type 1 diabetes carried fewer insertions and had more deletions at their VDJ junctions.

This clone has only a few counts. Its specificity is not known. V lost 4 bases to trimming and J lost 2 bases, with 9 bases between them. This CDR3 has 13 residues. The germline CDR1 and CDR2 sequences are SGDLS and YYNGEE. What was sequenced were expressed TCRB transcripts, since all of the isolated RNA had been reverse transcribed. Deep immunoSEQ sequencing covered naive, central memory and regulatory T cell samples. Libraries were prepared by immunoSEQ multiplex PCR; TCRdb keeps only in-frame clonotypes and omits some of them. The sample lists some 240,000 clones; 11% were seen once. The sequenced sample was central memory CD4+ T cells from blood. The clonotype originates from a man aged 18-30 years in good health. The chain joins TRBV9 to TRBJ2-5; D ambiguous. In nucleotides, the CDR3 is TGTGCCAGCAGCTTAATGGTACAAGAGACCCAGTACTTC. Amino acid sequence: CASSLMVQETQYF.